Following are 5 T cell receptor beta chains from one sample sequenced in a study of cytomegalovirus exposure and HLA in healthy donors. Repertoires were generated with immunoSEQ multiplex PCR, while TCRdb's copy carries only in-frame clones and drops some. The sample holds some 150,000 clones, roughly 87% seen once. Sequences were obtained from PBMCs. The origin of the receptors is a woman aged 18-30 years in good health and CMV-seropositive.

This sequence joins TRBV7-8 and TRBJ1-3, with 11 positions matching TRBD1. V trimming: 5 bases; J trimming: 2 bases; junction bases outside the gene matches: 5. Germline CDR1 reads SGHVS; CDR2 reads FQNEAQ. The CDR3 consists of 16 residues. CDR3 sequence reads: CASSGRTGGPGNTIYF. The CDR3 DNA follows: TGTGCCAGCAGCGGCCGGACAGGGGGCCCTGGAAACACCATATATTTT.

The rearrangement links TRBV5-1 to TRBJ2-1, with D perhaps matching TRBD2 (6 bases). The CDR3 runs 15 residues. Trimming cost V 4 bases and J 4 bases, with 15 bases left between them. Germline V gene lookup returns CDR1 SGHRS and CDR2 YFSETQ. The CDR3 sequence: CASSNGWGVYNEQFF. DNA of the CDR3: TGCGCCAGCAGCAATGGGTGGGGGGTGTACAATGAGCAGTTCTTC.

The chain recombines TRBV2 with TRBJ2-2; tentatively, D is TRBD2 (5 bases). Germline V gives CDR1 SNHLY, CDR2 FYNNEI. V lost 6 bases and J lost 4, with 9 bases in between. The CDR3 runs 13 residues. The CDR3 coding sequence is TGTGCCAGCAGGGAGGCCGTCACCGGGGAGCTGTTTTTT. Translation: CASREAVTGELFF.

The V gene is TRBV11-3, the J gene TRBJ1-1, with D uncertain. V shed 6 bases and J shed 7 bases, with 12 bases lying between them. This CDR3 spans 12 amino acids. Germline-derived CDR1 and CDR2 are SGHNT and YENEEA. CDR3 nucleotides: TGTGCCAGCAGTTTCAGTCGGGGTGAAGCTTTCTTT. Its translation is CASSFSRGEAFF.

The chain uses TRBV28 and TRBJ1-2; 7 bases match TRBD1. With V trimmed by 3 bases and J by 7 bases, 11 bases remained unmatched. The CDR3 is made up of 15 amino acids. CDR1 MDHEN and CDR2 SYDVKM come from the germline V gene. The CDR3 bases are TGTGCCAGCAGTTTTTGGGGACAGACCAGTCGTGGCTACACCTTC. This sequence encodes CASSFWGQTSRGYTF.